This T cell receptor beta chain stems from a study of T cell responses to AZD1222 COVID-19 vaccine. Study-level findings and limits: Researchers report vaccine-associated CD4 TCRs spanning spike, with dominance at 160-218 and 743-854. Possibly, clonal diversity was underestimated; donors were largely white British and included more females.

Pooled in the analysis were second doses at about 4 or about 12 weeks. Profiled with immunoSEQ multiplex PCR; TCRdb holds only in-frame clones, not every one. Found here are around 150,000 clones, approximately 94% of them singletons; the top ten hold approximately 4.6%. This CDR3 has 12 residues. V was trimmed by 5 bases and J by 7 bases, leaving 9 bases between them. Germline CDR1 SGHTA, CDR2 FQGTGA. In the case of this clone: The antigen is unknown.

The starting material was peripheral blood, obtained 28 days after the second AZD1222 dose. J is TRBJ2-1 and V is TRBV7-3; D is uncertain. This receptor was identified in an adult who received the AZD1222 COVID-19 vaccine. The CDR3 DNA follows: TGTGCCAGCAGCCCCACTGGGAATGAGCAGTTCTTC. The encoded protein is CASSPTGNEQFF.